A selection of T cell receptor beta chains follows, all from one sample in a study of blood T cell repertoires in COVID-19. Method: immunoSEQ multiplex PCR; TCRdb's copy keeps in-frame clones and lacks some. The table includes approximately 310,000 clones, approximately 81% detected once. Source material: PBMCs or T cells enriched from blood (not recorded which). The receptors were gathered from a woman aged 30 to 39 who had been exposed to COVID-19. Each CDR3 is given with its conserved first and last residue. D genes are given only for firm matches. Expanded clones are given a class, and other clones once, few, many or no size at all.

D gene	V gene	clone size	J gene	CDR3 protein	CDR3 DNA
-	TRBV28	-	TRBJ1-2	CASAGVNYGYTF	TGTGCCTCCGCGGGGGTTAACTATGGCTACACCTTC
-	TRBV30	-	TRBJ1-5	CAWSKNEDQPQHF	TGTGCCTGGAGTAAAAACGAGGATCAGCCCCAGCATTTT
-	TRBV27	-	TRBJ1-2	CASSFRGNYGYTF	TGTGCCAGCAGTTTCCGGGGGAACTATGGCTACACCTTC
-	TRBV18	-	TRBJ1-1	CASSPPVGGNTEAFF	TGTGCCAGCTCACCACCCGTGGGGGGGAACACTGAAGCTTTCTTT
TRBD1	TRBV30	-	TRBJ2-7	CAWRGTGVSEQYF	TGTGCCTGGAGAGGGACAGGGGTCAGCGAGCAGTACTTC
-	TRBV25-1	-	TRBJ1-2	CASSEPGSYGYTF	TGTGCCAGCAGTGAACCAGGATCCTATGGCTACACCTTC
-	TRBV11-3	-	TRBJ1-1	CASSFRGADTEAFF	TGTGCCAGCAGCTTCCGGGGGGCGGACACTGAAGCTTTCTTT
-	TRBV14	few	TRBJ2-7	CASSLSQWNEQYF	TGTGCCAGCAGCCTATCACAGTGGAACGAGCAGTACTTC
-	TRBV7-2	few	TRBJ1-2	CASSLQGQGVYGYTF	TGTGCCAGCAGCTTACAGGGGCAGGGCGTCTATGGCTACACCTTC
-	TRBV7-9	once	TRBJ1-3	CASSSRVVLSSGNTIYF	TGTGCCAGCAGCTCCCGGGTGGTCCTAAGCTCTGGAAACACCATATATTTT
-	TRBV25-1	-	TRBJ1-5	CASSDRGNNQPQHF	TGTGCCAGCAGTGATCGAGGTAATAATCAGCCCCAGCATTTT
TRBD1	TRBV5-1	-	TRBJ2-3	CASSLGPQGAGGDTQYF	TGCGCCAGCAGCTTGGGCCCCCAGGGGGCCGGCGGAGATACGCAGTATTTT
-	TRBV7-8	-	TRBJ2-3	CASSDQQGFSVSDTQYF	TGTGCCAGCAGCGATCAGCAGGGATTCTCCGTCTCAGATACGCAGTATTTT
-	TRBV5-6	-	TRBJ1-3	CASRGQGLSGNTIYF	TGTGCCAGCCGCGGTCAGGGCCTCTCTGGAAACACCATATATTTT
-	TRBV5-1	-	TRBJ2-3	CASSLQGVHVTDTQYF	TGCGCCAGCAGCTTGCAAGGGGTGCATGTAACAGATACGCAGTATTTT
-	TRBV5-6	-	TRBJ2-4	CASSLLYGISKNIQYF	TGTGCCAGCAGCTTGCTCTACGGGATCTCGAAAAACATTCAGTACTTC
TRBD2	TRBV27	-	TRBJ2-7	CASSPKLADYYEQYF	TGTGCCAGCAGTCCCAAACTAGCGGACTACTACGAGCAGTACTTC
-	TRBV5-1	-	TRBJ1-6	CASSLDRINSPLHF	TGCGCCAGCAGCTTGGACAGGATAAATTCACCCCTCCACTTT
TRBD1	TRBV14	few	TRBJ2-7	CASSQGQGLLASTYEQYF	TGTGCCAGCAGCCAGGGACAGGGTTTACTAGCTTCAACCTACGAGCAGTACTTC
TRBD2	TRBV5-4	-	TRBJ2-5	CASSPRLAGTETQYF	TGTGCCAGCAGCCCCCGACTAGCGGGAACAGAGACCCAGTACTTC
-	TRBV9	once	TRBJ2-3	CASSVGVADTQYF	TGTGCCAGCAGCGTCGGGGTTGCAGATACGCAGTATTTT
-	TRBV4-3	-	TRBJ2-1	CASSQALRGGLDEQFF	TGCGCCAGCAGCCAAGCTCTCCGGGGTGGACTTGATGAGCAGTTCTTC
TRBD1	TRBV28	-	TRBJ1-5	CASSSGPGQNNQPQHF	TGTGCCAGCAGCTCAGGACCGGGACAGAACAATCAGCCCCAGCATTTT
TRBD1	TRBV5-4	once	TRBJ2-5	CASSPKFGDRSQTQYF	TGTGCCAGCAGCCCCAAGTTTGGGGACAGGAGCCAGACCCAGTACTTC
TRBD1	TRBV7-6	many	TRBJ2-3	CASSLAAWTGGTDTQYF	TGTGCCAGCAGCTTAGCCGCATGGACAGGGGGCACAGATACGCAGTATTTT
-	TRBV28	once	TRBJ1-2	CASSSRNYGYTF	TGTGCCAGCAGTTCGCGGAACTATGGCTACACCTTC
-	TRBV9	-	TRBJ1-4	CASSLTGTNEKLFF	TGTGCCAGCAGCCTCACAGGAACTAATGAAAAACTGTTTTTT
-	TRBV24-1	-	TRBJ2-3	CASRGFTDTQYF	TGTGCCTCCCGGGGGTTCACAGATACGCAGTATTTT
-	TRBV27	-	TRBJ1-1	CASSLLGQVNTEAFF	TGTGCCAGCAGTTTACTTGGCCAAGTGAACACTGAAGCTTTCTTT
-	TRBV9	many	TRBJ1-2	CASSVGTDYGYTF	TGTGCCAGCAGCGTAGGAACAGACTATGGCTACACCTTC
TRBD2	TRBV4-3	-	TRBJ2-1	CASSPSGSYNEQFF	TGCGCCAGCAGCCCCAGCGGGAGCTACAATGAGCAGTTCTTC
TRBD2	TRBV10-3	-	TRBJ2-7	CAISPSGTQYEQYF	TGTGCCATCTCTCCTAGCGGGACACAGTACGAGCAGTACTTC
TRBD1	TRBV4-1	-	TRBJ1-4	CASSQGPGTGGTNEKLFF	TGCGCCAGCAGCCAAGGGCCCGGGACAGGGGGAACTAATGAAAAACTGTTTTTT
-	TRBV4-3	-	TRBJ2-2	CASSQYEMTPANTGELFF	TGCGCCAGCAGCCAATATGAGATGACACCCGCGAACACCGGGGAGCTGTTTTTT
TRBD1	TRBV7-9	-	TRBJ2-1	CASSLDNRGSYNEQFF	TGTGCCAGCAGCTTAGATAACAGGGGCTCCTACAATGAGCAGTTCTTC
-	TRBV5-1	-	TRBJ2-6	CASSAWSPGANVLTF	TGCGCCAGCAGCGCTTGGAGCCCCGGGGCCAACGTCCTGACTTTC
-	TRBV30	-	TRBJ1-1	CAWSVSWGGTEAFF	TGTGCCTGGAGTGTTAGCTGGGGGGGGACTGAAGCTTTCTTT